The clone carrying this T cell receptor (beta chain) occurred many times. The antigen remains undetermined. This sample is part of a study of regulatory T cells in long-lasting Graves disease. General study findings and limits: Favored gene segments in persistent disease were TRBV28, TRBJ1-2 and TRBJ2-5.

For TCR beta, libraries came from iRepertoire HTBI primers and Arm-PCR of CDR3 regions. One entry per CDR3 protein results from TCRdb running MiXCR on the multiplex PCR reads. The sample has over 250,000 distinct CDR3 sequences; under 25% are singletons. The germline V gene encodes CDR1 MDHEN and CDR2 SYDVKM. Trimming took 5 bases from V and 4 from J, leaving 14 bases between them. The CDR3 runs 14 residues. Regarding time point: persistent/refractory GD, antithyroid drugs over 5 years with positive TRAb. RNA from PBMCs was the source of the TCR library. This sequence originates from a female donor with Graves disease. The chain links TRBV28 to TRBJ1-2; D remains ambiguous. The sample in question was peripheral blood mononuclear cells (PBMCs), obtained when the disease was refractory, from a patient treated with antithyroid drugs. CDR3 sequence: CASSANGPSYGYTF. CDR3 sequence (DNA): TGTGCCAGCAGTGCAAACGGACCGAGCTATGGCTACACCTTC.